This T cell receptor (beta chain) was documented in a study of CD8 T cells in ankylosing spondylitis. This clonotype appeared a few times. Its antigen is unknown. Whole-study findings and limits: According to the report, clones linked to the disease were significantly enriched in matched synovial fluid samples taken from ankylosing spondylitis patients. Seemingly characteristic of ankylosing spondylitis blood was a TCR beta motif consisting of under ten highly homologous variants. Some of these motif variants have turned up before, in reports on reactive arthritis synovial fluid and blood.

TCRdb re-analysed the 5' RACE reads in MiXCR, keeping a single row per CDR3 protein. The repertoire consists of 400,000 or so distinct CDR3 sequences, with more than 25% occurring once and the leading ten covering 0.89%. Input material: blood, either unsorted or a sorted T cell fraction (not recorded which). The source of this sequence is a male donor with ankylosing spondylitis.

The CDR3 loop is CSARDAGLAGVGNEQFF. CDR3 bases: TGCAGTGCTAGAGATGCCGGACTAGCGGGAGTAGGAAATGAGCAGTTCTTC. The chain has TRBV20-1 and TRBJ2-1, with TRBD2 matching over 13 bases. The CDR3 length is 17 residues. With 0 bases clipped from V and 7 bases from J, the junction kept 9 bases outside the gene matches. Germline loops: CDR1 DFQATT, CDR2 SNEGSKA (reference sequence).